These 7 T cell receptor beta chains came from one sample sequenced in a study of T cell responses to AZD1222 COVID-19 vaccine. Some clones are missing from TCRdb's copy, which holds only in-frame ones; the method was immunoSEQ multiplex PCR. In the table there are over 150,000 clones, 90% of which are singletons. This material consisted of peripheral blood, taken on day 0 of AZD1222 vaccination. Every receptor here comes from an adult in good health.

In DNA form, the CDR3 reads TGTGCCAGCAGCGCCGTCCCAAAAGTGGACGAGCAGTACTTC. Its translation: CASSAVPKVDEQYF. This chain connects TRBV9 to TRBJ2-7; no clear D gene. The CDR3 has 14 residues. Looked up from germline, CDR1 is SGDLS and CDR2 is YYNGEE. The V end lost 3 bases, the J end lost 5 bases, and 15 bases lay between the germline ends.

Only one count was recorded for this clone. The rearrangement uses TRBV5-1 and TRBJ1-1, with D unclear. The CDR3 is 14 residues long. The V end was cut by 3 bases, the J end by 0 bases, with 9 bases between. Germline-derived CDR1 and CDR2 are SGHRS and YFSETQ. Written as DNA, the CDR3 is TGCGCCAGCAGCTCAGGAGAAATGAACACTGAAGCTTTCTTT. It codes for CASSSGEMNTEAFF.

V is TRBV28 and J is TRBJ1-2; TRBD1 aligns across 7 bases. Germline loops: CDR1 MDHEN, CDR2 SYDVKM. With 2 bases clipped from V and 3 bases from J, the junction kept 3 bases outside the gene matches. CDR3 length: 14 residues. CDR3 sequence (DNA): TGTGCCAGCAGTTTAGGACAGGCGTACTATGGCTACACCTTC. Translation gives CASSLGQAYYGYTF.

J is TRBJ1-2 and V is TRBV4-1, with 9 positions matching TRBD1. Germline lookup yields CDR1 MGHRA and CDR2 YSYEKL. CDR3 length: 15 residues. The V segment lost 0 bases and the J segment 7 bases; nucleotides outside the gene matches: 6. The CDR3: CASSQDPQGAFGYTF. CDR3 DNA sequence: TGCGCCAGCAGCCAAGATCCACAGGGGGCCTTTGGCTACACCTTC.

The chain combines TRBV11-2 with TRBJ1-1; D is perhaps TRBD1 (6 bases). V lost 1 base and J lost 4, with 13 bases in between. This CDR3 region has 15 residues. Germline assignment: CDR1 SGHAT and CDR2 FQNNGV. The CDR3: CASSLVPQGFTEAFF. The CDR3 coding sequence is TGTGCCAGCAGCTTAGTCCCCCAGGGGTTCACTGAAGCTTTCTTT.

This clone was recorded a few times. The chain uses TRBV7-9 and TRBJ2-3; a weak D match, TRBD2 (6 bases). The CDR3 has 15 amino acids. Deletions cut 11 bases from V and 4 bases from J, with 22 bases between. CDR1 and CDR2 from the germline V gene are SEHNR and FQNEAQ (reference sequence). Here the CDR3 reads CALQTLARNADTQYF. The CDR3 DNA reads TGTGCCTTACAAACCCTAGCGAGAAACGCAGATACGCAGTATTTT.

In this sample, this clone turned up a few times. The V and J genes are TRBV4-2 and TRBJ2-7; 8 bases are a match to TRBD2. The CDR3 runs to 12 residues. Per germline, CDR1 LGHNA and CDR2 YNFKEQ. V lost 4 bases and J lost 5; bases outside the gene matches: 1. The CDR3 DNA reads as TGTGCCAGCAGCCTCGGGGGGGACGAGCAGTACTTC. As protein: CASSLGGDEQYF.